These T cell receptor beta chains were read from a single sample in a study of cytomegalovirus exposure and HLA in healthy donors. Method: immunoSEQ multiplex PCR; TCRdb's copy keeps in-frame clones and lacks some. Of 120,000 to 150,000 clones listed, around 10% are singletons. The sequenced sample consisted of PBMCs. The receptor set was obtained from a male donor in good health and CMV-seronegative. Each CDR3 is given with its conserved first and last residue. A D gene is named only where the DNA matches it firmly. The size field is filled for only some rows; it gives once, few, many or a size class.

NA	few	TRBV28	TRBJ1-1	TGTGCCAGCAGTCCCCCACTTCGGAACACTGAAGCTTTCTTT	CASSPPLRNTEAFF
NA	NA	TRBV7-9	TRBJ2-1	TGTGCCAGCAGCCTTTCGGCGGCAACGCTAGAGCAGTTCTTC	CASSLSAATLEQFF
TRBD1	few	TRBV6-6	TRBJ1-3	TGTGCCAGCAACCAGGGACAGACTAGGGCTGGAAACACCATATATTTT	CASNQGQTRAGNTIYF
TRBD1	few	TRBV19	TRBJ1-5	TGTGCCAGTAGTATAGGGGGACAGGGGGCTTATCAGCCCCAGCATTTT	CASSIGGQGAYQPQHF
TRBD1	NA	TRBV9	TRBJ1-2	TGTGCCAGCAGCGTAGCTCCTTCCGGGACAGGAGGTAACTATGGCTACACCTTC	CASSVAPSGTGGNYGYTF
NA	few	TRBV18	TRBJ2-7	TGTGCCAGCCACCGGGGGGACACTGCGACCTACGAGCAGTACTTC	CASHRGDTATYEQYF
NA	NA	TRBV28	TRBJ1-1	TGTGCCGGGGGGGGGATGGGGAACACTGAAGCTTTCTTT	CAGGGMGNTEAFF
NA	few	TRBV7-9	TRBJ2-7	TGTGCCAGCAGCGTGAGGGGGATAAACGAGCAGTACTTC	CASSVRGINEQYF
TRBD1	NA	TRBV7-2	TRBJ2-4	TGTGCCAGCAGCTATGGGACAGGGGGGGACATTCAGTACTTC	CASSYGTGGDIQYF
TRBD1	NA	TRBV6-6	TRBJ1-6	TGTGCCAGCAGTAGAGAGAGGGACAGAGATAATTCACCCCTCCACTTT	CASSRERDRDNSPLHF
NA	few	TRBV19	TRBJ2-7	TGTGCCAGTAGTATGTCGGCAGGGAAGTCCTACGAGCAGTACTTC	CASSMSAGKSYEQYF
TRBD2	NA	TRBV28	TRBJ2-7	TGTGCCACCGAGGGTAGCGGGAGTGCAAGCGGTGGAAGGTCTATCCTGGAGCAGTACTTC	CATEGSGSASGGRSILEQYF
TRBD2	NA	TRBV11-2	TRBJ2-1	TGTGCCAGCAGCTTACTGGCGGGAGTCCCCTACAATGAGCAGTTCTTC	CASSLLAGVPYNEQFF
NA	NA	TRBV27	TRBJ1-5	TGTGCCAGCAGTCCCAGAGGTTATAGCAATCAGCCCCAGCATTTT	CASSPRGYSNQPQHF
NA	NA	TRBV14	TRBJ2-1	TGTGCCAGCAGCCAAGTAGGAGTCTTCTCCCATGAGCAGTTCTTC	CASSQVGVFSHEQFF
NA	few	TRBV4-3	TRBJ2-1	TGCGCCAGCAGCCCCTTACCCCTTCGGGGGGCGACCTACAATGAGCAGTTCTTC	CASSPLPLRGATYNEQFF
NA	few	TRBV7-7	TRBJ2-2	TGTGCTAGCAGCCAAGCTCCGACAGCGAACACCGGGGAGCTGTTTTTT	CASSQAPTANTGELFF
TRBD2	NA	TRBV7-9	TRBJ2-6	TGTGCCAGCAGCTTAGGGGAGGGAGTCAACGTCCTGACTTTC	CASSLGEGVNVLTF
NA	NA	TRBV29-1	TRBJ2-7	TGCAGCGTTTTGGACAGACGGGACACCTCGTGGGAGCAGTACTTC	CSVLDRRDTSWEQYF
TRBD1	NA	TRBV28	TRBJ2-7	TGTGCCAGCAGCCGGACAGGCTACGAGCAGTACTTC	CASSRTGYEQYF
NA	few	TRBV19	TRBJ1-1	TGTGCCACCATCAGAACGGGGGGCGAAACTGAAGCTTTCTTT	CATIRTGGETEAFF
TRBD1	NA	TRBV7-3	TRBJ2-7	TGTGCCAGCCGAGGGACAGAGTCCTACGAGCAGTACTTC	CASRGTESYEQYF
TRBD2	NA	TRBV19	TRBJ2-7	TGTGCCAGTAGTGGACTAGCGGTCTCCTACGAGCAGTACTTC	CASSGLAVSYEQYF
TRBD1	many	TRBV28	TRBJ2-2	TGTGCCAGCAAAGGACAGGGCGACACCGGGGAGCTGTTTTTT	CASKGQGDTGELFF
TRBD2	few	TRBV6-1	TRBJ2-7	TGTGCCAGCAGTGCCGGGAGGAGTTACGAGCAGTACTTC	CASSAGRSYEQYF
NA	NA	TRBV4-3	TRBJ1-1	TGCGCCAGCAGCCAAGATTGGGACAAGGGGAACACTGAAGCTTTCTTT	CASSQDWDKGNTEAFF
TRBD1	few	TRBV4-2	TRBJ1-4	TGTGCCAGCAGCCAAGCCGGGACAGGGGCTGATAATGAAAAACTGTTTTTT	CASSQAGTGADNEKLFF
NA	NA	TRBV5-1	TRBJ2-3	TGCGCCAGCAGCTTGGACTTATTCACAGATACGCAGTATTTT	CASSLDLFTDTQYF
TRBD1	few	TRBV27	TRBJ2-7	TGTGCCAGCAGGGACAGGGGGCACGAGCAGTACTTC	CASRDRGHEQYF
NA	few	TRBV27	TRBJ2-4	TGTGCCAGCAGTTTATTATACAGGGGAGGAAACATTCAGTACTTC	CASSLLYRGGNIQYF
NA	NA	TRBV2	TRBJ1-2	TGTGCCAGCAATAGTGGACAAAACTATGGCTACACCTTC	CASNSGQNYGYTF
NA	NA	TRBV4-1	TRBJ2-7	TGCGCCAGCAGCCAAGATCTTTCGGAAGCGGTTAGCTCCTACGAGCAGTACTTC	CASSQDLSEAVSSYEQYF
NA	once	TRBV20-1	TRBJ2-1	TGCAGTGCTTATCTAAGGGAGACGCAGTTCTTC	CSAYLRETQFF